This T cell receptor beta chain was captured in a study of blood T cell repertoires in COVID-19. Study summary: Samples taken during acute and convalescent COVID-19 were collected in the United States, Italy and Spain. T cells, B-cell-depleted T cells, or PBMCs supplied cDNA or gDNA.

Authors' analysis steps: Reference gene primers were amplified, and this amplification served to estimate nucleated cell counts. The table came from immunoSEQ multiplex PCR; TCRdb's copy has only in-frame clones and leaves some out. The V and J calls and the clone size are those of that table, but D and trimming were determined from the DNA. The sample comprises fewer than 700,000 clones, less than 90% of which are singletons, and around 8% rests with the top ten. Seattle enrolled patients during active infection and tracked them longitudinally. This clone was counted a single time. Sequencing used peripheral blood. The origin of this receptor is a woman in her forties or fifties with COVID-19, enrolled during active disease.

CDR3 DNA sequence: TGTGCCAGCAGTGATCGAGAGGGAGCAATGAACACTGAAGCTTTCTTT. It encodes CASSDREGAMNTEAFF. The chain has TRBV6-1 and TRBJ1-1; D gene ambiguous. This CDR3 spans 16 amino acids. V was shortened by 3 bases and J by 0 bases, with 14 bases between the two germline ends. From germline, CDR1 is MNHNS and CDR2 SASEGT.